The clone carrying this TCR beta chain turned up a few times. Its antigen remains unidentified. Cultured CD4+ T-cell DNA underwent Oncomine TCR Beta short-read sequencing. TCRdb called the PCR reads again in MiXCR, with one record for every CDR3 protein. The sample has 25,000 to 30,000 distinct CDR3 sequences, 35% to 50% seen once. The CDR3 sequence is 16 residues long. CDR1 and CDR2 from the germline V gene are DFQATT and SNEGSKA (reference sequence). V gave up 0 bases and J gave up 5 bases; unmatched junction bases: 12. This sample is part of a study of vaccination and CD4 T cells after COVID-19. Looking at the study overall: Overlapping peptides covering the spike proteins of SARS-CoV-2, HCoV-NL63, HCoV-OC43 and HCoV-229E were added to stimulate cells.

Documented time point: late sampling 161 to 241 days after vaccination in three convalescent patients. Sample treatment: approximately nine-day PBMC culture with coronavirus spike peptide pools or control peptides (ViraFEST assay). Study-wide findings and caveats: SARS-CoV-2-reactive clonotypes rose nonsignificantly, with the median going from about 20 to 38.

The chain is built from TRBV20-1 and TRBJ2-5, with 7 positions matching TRBD2. The source was CD4+ T cells from blood, cultured in vitro, collected about 7 months after SARS-CoV-2 vaccination. This TCR derives from a human donor who had recovered from COVID-19. CDR3 loop: CSARDTGGTRDETQYF. DNA for the CDR3: TGCAGTGCTAGAGATACCGGGGGGACCCGGGACGAGACCCAGTACTTC.